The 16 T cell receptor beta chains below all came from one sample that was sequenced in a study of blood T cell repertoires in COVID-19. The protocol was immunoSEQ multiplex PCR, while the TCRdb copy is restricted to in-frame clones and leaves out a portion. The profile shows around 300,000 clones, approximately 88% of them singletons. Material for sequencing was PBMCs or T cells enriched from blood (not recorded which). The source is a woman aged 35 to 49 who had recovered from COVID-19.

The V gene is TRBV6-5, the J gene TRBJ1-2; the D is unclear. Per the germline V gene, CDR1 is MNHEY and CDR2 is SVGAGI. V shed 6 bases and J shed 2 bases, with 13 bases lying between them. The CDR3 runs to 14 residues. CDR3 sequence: CASRAGPENYGYTF. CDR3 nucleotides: TGTGCCAGCAGGGCAGGTCCAGAGAACTATGGCTACACCTTC.

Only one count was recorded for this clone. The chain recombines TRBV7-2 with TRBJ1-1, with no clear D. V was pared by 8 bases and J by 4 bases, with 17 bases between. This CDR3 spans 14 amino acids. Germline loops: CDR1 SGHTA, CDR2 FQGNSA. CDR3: CASLTSAGVTEAFF. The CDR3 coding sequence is TGTGCCAGCCTCACCTCCGCCGGGGTCACTGAAGCTTTCTTT.

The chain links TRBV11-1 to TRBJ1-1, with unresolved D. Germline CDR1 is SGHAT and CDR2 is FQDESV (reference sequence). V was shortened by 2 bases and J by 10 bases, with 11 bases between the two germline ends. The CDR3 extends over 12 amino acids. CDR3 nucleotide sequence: TGTGCCAGCAGCTTATCGGGGTTGCGAGCTTTCTTT. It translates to CASSLSGLRAFF.

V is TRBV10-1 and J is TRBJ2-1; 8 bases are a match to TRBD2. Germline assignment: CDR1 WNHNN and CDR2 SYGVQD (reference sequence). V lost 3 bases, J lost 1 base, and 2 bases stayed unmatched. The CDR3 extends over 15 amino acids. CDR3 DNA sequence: TGCGCCAGCAGTGATGTAGCGGGGTCCTACAATGAGCAGTTCTTC. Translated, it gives CASSDVAGSYNEQFF.

CDR3 coding DNA: TGTGCCAGCAGCCTCGGGGGGGCGAAGACGCAGTATTTT. As protein: CASSLGGAKTQYF. J is TRBJ2-3 and V is TRBV11-3; TRBD2 agrees at 8 bases. Germline CDR1 SGHNT, CDR2 YENEEA. This CDR3 region has 13 residues. Trimming took 5 bases from V and 9 from J; bases not matched to a gene: 7.

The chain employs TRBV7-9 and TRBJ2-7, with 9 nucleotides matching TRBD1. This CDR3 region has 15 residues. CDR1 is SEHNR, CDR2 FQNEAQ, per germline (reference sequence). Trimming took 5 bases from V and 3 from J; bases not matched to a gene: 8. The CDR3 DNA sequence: TGTGCCAGCAGCCCTGGACAGGGGCTTGTCTACGAGCAGTACTTC. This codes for CASSPGQGLVYEQYF.

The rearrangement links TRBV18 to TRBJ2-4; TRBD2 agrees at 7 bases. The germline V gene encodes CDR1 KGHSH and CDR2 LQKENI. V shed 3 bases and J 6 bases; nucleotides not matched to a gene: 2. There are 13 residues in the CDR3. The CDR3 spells CASSPGGRNIQYF. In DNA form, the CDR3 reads TGTGCCAGCTCACCCGGGGGGAGAAACATTCAGTACTTC.

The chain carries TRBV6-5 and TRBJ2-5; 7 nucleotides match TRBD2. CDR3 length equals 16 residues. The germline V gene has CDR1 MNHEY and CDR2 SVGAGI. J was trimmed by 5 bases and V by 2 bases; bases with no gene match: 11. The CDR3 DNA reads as TGTGCCAGCAGTTACGGGACTACCCCCCCCCGGGAGACCCAGTACTTC. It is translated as CASSYGTTPPRETQYF.

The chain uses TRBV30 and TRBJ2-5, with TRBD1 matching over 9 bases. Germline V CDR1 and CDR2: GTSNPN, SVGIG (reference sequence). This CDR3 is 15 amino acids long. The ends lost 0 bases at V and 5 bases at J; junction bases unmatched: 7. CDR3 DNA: TGTGCCTGGAGTGTTGGGACAGGGCGGACGGAGACCCAGTACTTC. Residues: CAWSVGTGRTETQYF.

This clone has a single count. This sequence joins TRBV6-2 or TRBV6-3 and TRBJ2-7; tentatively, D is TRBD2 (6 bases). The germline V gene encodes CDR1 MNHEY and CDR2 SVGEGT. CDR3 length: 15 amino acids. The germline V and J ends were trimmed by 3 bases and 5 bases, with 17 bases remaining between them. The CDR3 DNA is TGTGCCAGCAGTTATTCTCCGGGACTGAGAGACGAGCAGTACTTC. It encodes CASSYSPGLRDEQYF.

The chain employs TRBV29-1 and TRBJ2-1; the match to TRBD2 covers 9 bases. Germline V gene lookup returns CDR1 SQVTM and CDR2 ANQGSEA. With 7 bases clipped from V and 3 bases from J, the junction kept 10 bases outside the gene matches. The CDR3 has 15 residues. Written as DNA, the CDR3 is TGCAGCGCCGCCGGAGCGGGAGGAGTCTACAATGAGCAGTTCTTC. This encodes CSAAGAGGVYNEQFF.

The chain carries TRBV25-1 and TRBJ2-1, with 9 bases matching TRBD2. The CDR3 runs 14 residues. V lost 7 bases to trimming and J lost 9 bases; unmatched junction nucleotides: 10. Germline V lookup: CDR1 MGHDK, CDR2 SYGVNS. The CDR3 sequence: CASNSGGAGVEQFF. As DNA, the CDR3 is TGTGCCAGCAATAGCGGGGGAGCGGGTGTTGAGCAGTTCTTC.

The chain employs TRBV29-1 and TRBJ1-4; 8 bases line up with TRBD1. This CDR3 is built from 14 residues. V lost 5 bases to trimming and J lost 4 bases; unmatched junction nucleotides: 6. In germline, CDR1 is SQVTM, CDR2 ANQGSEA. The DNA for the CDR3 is TGCAGCGTTTCGGACAGGGCAGATAATGAAAAACTGTTTTTT. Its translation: CSVSDRADNEKLFF. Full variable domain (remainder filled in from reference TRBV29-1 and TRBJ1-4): SAVISQKPSRDICQRGTSLTIQCQVDSQVTMMFWYRQQPGQSLTLIATANQGSEATYESGFVIDKFPISRPNLTFSTLTVSNMSPEDSSIYLCSVSDRADNEKLFFGSGTQLSVL.

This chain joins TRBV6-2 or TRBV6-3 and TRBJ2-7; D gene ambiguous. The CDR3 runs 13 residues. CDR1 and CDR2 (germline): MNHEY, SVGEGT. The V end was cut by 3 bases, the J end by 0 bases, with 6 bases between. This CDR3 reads CASSYHGSYEQYF. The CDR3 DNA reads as TGTGCCAGCAGTTATCACGGCTCCTACGAGCAGTACTTC.

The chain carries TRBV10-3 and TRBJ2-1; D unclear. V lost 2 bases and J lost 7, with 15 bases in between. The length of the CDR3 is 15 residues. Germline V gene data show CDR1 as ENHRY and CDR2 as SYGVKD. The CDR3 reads CAISEVPTSGNEQFF. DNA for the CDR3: TGTGCCATCAGTGAGGTGCCTACGTCGGGTAATGAGCAGTTCTTC.

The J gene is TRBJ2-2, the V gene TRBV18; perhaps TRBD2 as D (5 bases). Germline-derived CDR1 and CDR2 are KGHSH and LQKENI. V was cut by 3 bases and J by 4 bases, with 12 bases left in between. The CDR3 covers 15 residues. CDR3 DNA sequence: TGTGCCAGCTCACCTATAGATCGGGGCACCGGGGAGCTGTTTTTT. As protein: CASSPIDRGTGELFF. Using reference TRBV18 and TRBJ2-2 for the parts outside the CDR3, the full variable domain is NAGVMQNPRHLVRRRGQEARLRCSPMKGHSHVYWYRQLPEEGLKFMVYLQKENIIDESGMPKERFSAEFPKEGPSILRIQQVVRGDSAAYFCASSPIDRGTGELFFGEGSRLTVL.